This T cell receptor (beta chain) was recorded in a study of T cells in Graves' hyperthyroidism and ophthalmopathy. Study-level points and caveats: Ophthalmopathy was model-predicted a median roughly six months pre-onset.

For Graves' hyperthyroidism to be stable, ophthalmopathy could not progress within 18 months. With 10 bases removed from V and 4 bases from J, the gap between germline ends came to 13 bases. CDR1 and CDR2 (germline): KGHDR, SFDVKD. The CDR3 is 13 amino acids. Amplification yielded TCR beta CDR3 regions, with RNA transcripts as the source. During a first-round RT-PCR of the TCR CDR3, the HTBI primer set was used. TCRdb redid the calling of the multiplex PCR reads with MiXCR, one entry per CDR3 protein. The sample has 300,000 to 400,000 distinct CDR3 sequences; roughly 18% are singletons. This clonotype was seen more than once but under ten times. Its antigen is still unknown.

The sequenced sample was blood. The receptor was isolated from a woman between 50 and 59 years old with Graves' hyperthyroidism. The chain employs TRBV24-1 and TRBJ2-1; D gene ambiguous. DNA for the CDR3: TGTGCCACGCAATCCGTAGGTTACAATGAGCAGTTCTTC. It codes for CATQSVGYNEQFF.